These 22 T cell receptor beta chains were all obtained from the same sample, sequenced in a study of STAT5B mutations in CD4+ large granular lymphocyte leukemia. Data came from immunoSEQ multiplex PCR; TCRdb stores just in-frame clones and leaves some out. Among 34,000 or so clones listed, over 80% were seen once. Sequencing used CD4+ T cells from blood buffy coats. The receptors here all came from a human donor in good health.

This clone was seen only once. J is TRBJ2-1 and V is TRBV28; 7 bases fit TRBD2. V was clipped by 0 bases and J by 6 bases; unmatched bases: 11. The CDR3 runs 17 residues. Germline CDR1 reads MDHEN; CDR2 reads SYDVKM. The CDR3 protein is CASSLWGEGHKVNEQFF. DNA of the CDR3: TGTGCCAGCAGTTTATGGGGGGAGGGCCATAAAGTCAATGAGCAGTTCTTC.

The V call is TRBV15, the J call TRBJ2-7; the D is unclear. CDR1 and CDR2 from the germline V gene are LNHNV and YYDKDF (reference sequence). Trimming removed 0 bases at V and 7 bases at J, with 13 bases between. CDR3 length: 14 amino acids. The CDR3 nucleotides read TGTGCCACCAGCAGAGATGGTTTTAACGGGGAGCAGTACTTC. It yields the protein CATSRDGFNGEQYF.

This chain uses TRBV5-4 with TRBJ1-4; no definite D call. This CDR3 region has 15 residues. Germline CDR1 SGHNT, CDR2 YYREEE (reference sequence). V gave up 4 bases and J gave up 0 bases, with 10 bases separating them. The CDR3 reads CASSRDIATNEKLFF. CDR3 DNA: TGTGCCAGCAGCCGCGACATTGCAACTAATGAAAAACTGTTTTTT. The complete variable domain, with remaining parts taken from reference TRBV5-4 and TRBJ1-4, reads ETGVTQSPTHLIKTRGQQVTLRCSSQSGHNTVSWYQQALGQGPQFIFQYYREEENGRGNFPPRFSGLQFPNYSSELNVNALELDDSALYLCASSRDIATNEKLFFGSGTQLSVL.

CDR3 protein: CASSFAAGVAGANVLTF. CDR3 bases: TGTGCCAGCAGCTTTGCAGCGGGAGTAGCTGGGGCCAACGTCCTGACTTTC. The V gene is TRBV13, the J gene TRBJ2-6; 8 positions agree with TRBD2. Looked up from germline, CDR1 is PRHDT and CDR2 is FYEKMQ (reference sequence). V was clipped by 3 bases and J by 2 bases; unmatched bases: 6. The CDR3 extends over 17 amino acids.

The chain is built from TRBV7-2 and TRBJ2-3; no reliable D call. Trimming shortened V by 1 base and J by 3 bases, and 8 bases separated the two germline ends. The CDR3 is 14 residues long. Germline CDR1 SGHTA, CDR2 FQGNSA. The chain's CDR3 is CASSLDVGTDTQYF. CDR3 DNA: TGTGCCAGCAGCTTAGATGTGGGAACAGATACGCAGTATTTT.

The V and J genes are TRBV6-1 and TRBJ1-3; perhaps TRBD1 as D (6 bases). This CDR3 has 18 residues. Germline V gene lookup returns CDR1 MNHNS and CDR2 SASEGT. Trimming shortened V by 3 bases and J by 0 bases, and 18 bases separated the two germline ends. In nucleotides, the CDR3 is TGTGCCAGCAGTGACGCAGGGGCGGCGGGAAACTCTGGAAACACCATATATTTT. This gives the protein CASSDAGAAGNSGNTIYF.

This sequence joins TRBV29-1 and TRBJ2-7; D might be TRBD1 or TRBD2, each matching 5 bases. The germline V gene encodes CDR1 SQVTM and CDR2 ANQGSEA. The CDR3 totals 14 residues. V lost 5 bases and J lost 5, with 19 bases in between. The CDR3 DNA reads TGCAGCGTTTCCGGGACCAAGGACGGCCACGAGCAGTACTTC. It is translated as CSVSGTKDGHEQYF.

This clone is a singleton in its sample. The rearrangement uses TRBV5-1 and TRBJ2-7, with a weak D call TRBD1 (6 bases). Germline loops: CDR1 SGHRS, CDR2 YFSETQ. V dropped 2 bases and J dropped 1 base, with 13 bases sitting between them. The CDR3 totals 15 residues. CDR3 region: CASSFDRSNSYEQYF. Written as DNA, the CDR3 is TGCGCCAGCAGCTTTGACAGGTCTAATTCCTACGAGCAGTACTTC.

The V gene is TRBV12-5, the J gene TRBJ2-3; tentatively, D is TRBD1 (5 bases). Deletions cut 5 bases from V and 2 bases from J, with 11 bases between. Germline assignment: CDR1 LGHNT and CDR2 FRNRAP. The CDR3 covers 14 residues. In DNA, the CDR3 is TGTGCTAGTGGTCTCGACAGTACCACAGATACGCAGTATTTT. Translation gives CASGLDSTTDTQYF.

The chain is built from TRBV7-9 and TRBJ1-4, with a possible D match to TRBD1 (5 bases). Trimming cost V 4 bases and J 8 bases, with 20 bases left between them. This CDR3 spans 16 amino acids. Germline assignment: CDR1 SEHNR and CDR2 FQNEAQ (reference sequence). The CDR3 sequence is CASSSQRGDRKEKLFF. The CDR3 DNA reads as TGTGCCAGCAGCTCGCAACGAGGGGACCGTAAGGAAAAACTGTTTTTT.

The rearrangement uses TRBV2 and TRBJ2-2; D tentatively reads TRBD1 or TRBD2 (5 bases each). The germline V gene encodes CDR1 SNHLY and CDR2 FYNNEI. The CDR3 extends over 15 amino acids. V was trimmed by 4 bases and J by 7 bases, leaving 16 bases between them. The CDR3 DNA sequence: TGTGCCAGCAGTGTAGAGGGGAAGCAGGTCGGGGAGCTGTTTTTT. Protein product: CASSVEGKQVGELFF.

The chain recombines TRBV9 with TRBJ2-1; 7 nucleotides match TRBD2. The CDR3 length is 14 residues. CDR1 is SGDLS, CDR2 YYNGEE, per germline. V dropped 0 bases and J dropped 5; count of bases not matched to a gene: 2. CDR3 in DNA: TGTGCCAGCAGCGTAGCGGGACTAAACAATGAGCAGTTCTTC. It is translated as CASSVAGLNNEQFF.

The rearrangement uses TRBV7-3 and TRBJ2-5; no reliable D call. V was shortened by 2 bases and J by 5 bases, with 12 bases between the two germline ends. Germline V gene lookup returns CDR1 SGHTA and CDR2 FQGTGA. This CDR3 has 14 residues. The chain's CDR3 is CASSLSGPRETQYF. The CDR3 DNA reads as TGTGCCAGCAGCTTATCCGGGCCCCGGGAGACCCAGTACTTC.

V gene TRBV9 combines with J gene TRBJ1-2, with TRBD1 as a possible D gene (6 bases). CDR3 length equals 14 residues. Germline V CDR1 and CDR2: SGDLS, YYNGEE. The ends were cut back, 0 bases at V and 6 bases at J, with 12 bases in the middle. CDR3 bases: TGTGCCAGCAGCGTAGGTAGGGCAGGGGATGGCTACACCTTC. Translated: CASSVGRAGDGYTF. The full variable domain, rest sourced from reference TRBV9 and TRBJ1-2, is DSGVTQTPKHLITATGQRVTLRCSPRSGDLSVYWYQQSLDQGLQFLIQYYNGEERAKGNILERFSAQQFPDLHSELNLSSLELGDSALYFCASSVGRAGDGYTFGSGTRLTVV.

The chain couples TRBV28 to TRBJ2-3; TRBD1 matches at 9 bases. This CDR3 has 16 amino acids. V trimming: 5 bases; J trimming: 0 bases; junction bases outside the gene matches: 6. Looked up from germline, CDR1 is MDHEN and CDR2 is SYDVKM. The CDR3 DNA follows: TGTGCCAGCAGTCGGGGACAGGGCGTCAGCACAGATACGCAGTATTTT. This sequence encodes CASSRGQGVSTDTQYF.

The chain couples TRBV19 to TRBJ2-1, with TRBD1 matching 7 bases. Per the germline V gene, CDR1 is LNHDA and CDR2 is SQIVND (reference sequence). CDR3 length: 15 amino acids. The V and J ends lost 4 bases and 1 base, in that order; junction bases with no gene match: 4. The chain's CDR3 is CASSKTGDSYNEQFF. CDR3 DNA: TGTGCCAGTAGTAAAACAGGGGATTCCTACAATGAGCAGTTCTTC. The variable domain in full, with the rest retrieved from reference TRBV19 and TRBJ2-1, is DGGITQSPKYLFRKEGQNVTLSCEQNLNHDAMYWYRQDPGQGLRLIYYSQIVNDFQKGDIAEGYSVSREKKESFPLTVTSAQKNPTAFYLCASSKTGDSYNEQFFGPGTRLTVL.

The chain has TRBV2 and TRBJ2-3; D is perhaps TRBD2 (6 bases). The CDR3 has 16 amino acids. V was trimmed by 7 bases and J by 0 bases, leaving 17 bases between them. Germline V gives CDR1 SNHLY, CDR2 FYNNEI. The CDR3 here is CASKHTVGTSTDTQYF. CDR3 bases: TGTGCCAGCAAGCACACGGTCGGGACTAGCACAGATACGCAGTATTTT.

The J gene is TRBJ2-7, the V gene TRBV11-2; D possibly corresponds to TRBD1 (6 bases). This CDR3 is 14 amino acids long. Trimming pared 1 base from V and 3 bases from J, leaving 10 bases between. From germline, CDR1 is SGHAT and CDR2 FQNNGV. The CDR3 bases are TGTGCCAGCAGCTTAGTGGTAGGGGGCTACGAGCAGTACTTC. Residues: CASSLVVGGYEQYF.

This clone has only a few counts. The rearrangement joins TRBV14 to TRBJ1-1; no reliable D call. The ends were cut back, 5 bases at V and 0 bases at J, with 7 bases in the middle. Per the germline V gene, CDR1 is SGHDN and CDR2 is FVKESK. This CDR3 has 13 amino acids. The CDR3 loop reads CASSFTVNTEAFF. CDR3 nucleotides: TGTGCCAGCAGCTTCACGGTGAACACTGAAGCTTTCTTT. Filled out from reference TRBV14 and TRBJ1-1, the complete variable domain reads EAGVTQFPSHSVIEKGQTVTLRCDPISGHDNLYWYRRVMGKEIKFLLHFVKESKQDESGMPNNRFLAERTGGTYSTLKVQPAELEDSGVYFCASSFTVNTEAFFGQGTRLTVV.

The CDR3 DNA sequence: TGTGCCAGCCGGAGGGCCCTAGGCCTCTACGAGCAGTACTTC. Its translation is CASRRALGLYEQYF. The chain links TRBV6-5 to TRBJ2-7, with TRBD2 as a possible D gene (6 bases). This CDR3 contains 14 residues. Trimming removed 8 bases from V and 3 bases from J, with 17 bases in between. CDR1 MNHEY and CDR2 SVGAGI come from the germline V gene.

The chain joins TRBV18 to TRBJ1-5, with 7 bases fitting TRBD1. Germline V CDR1 and CDR2: KGHSH, LQKENI. J was trimmed by 9 bases and V by 1 base; bases with no gene match: 6. The CDR3 has 14 residues. CDR3 sequence (DNA): TGTGCCAGCTCACCACGGTCGGACAGGAGGCCCCAGCATTTT. Translation: CASSPRSDRRPQHF.

This chain joins TRBV7-9 and TRBJ2-7; the D gene is possibly TRBD1 (6 bases). There are 14 residues in the CDR3. CDR1 and CDR2 from the germline V gene are SEHNR and FQNEAQ (reference sequence). V lost 5 bases, J lost 6 bases, and 17 bases lay in between. Written as DNA, the CDR3 is TGTGCCAGCAGCAGGCAGGGGCAGGCCCGCGAGCAGTACTTC. Encoded protein: CASSRQGQAREQYF.